This entry is about one T cell receptor (beta chain). Its specificity is unknown. The data were obtained in a study of cytomegalovirus exposure and HLA in healthy donors. Overall study findings and caveats: Trimming of TCR beta V- and J-genes showed a link, identified in a later analysis, to a missense DCLRE1C variant. With further analysis later on, most CMV-associated TCR beta chains appeared HLA-restricted. The classifier, whose performance was assessed in both the original and validation cohorts, reportedly diagnosed cytomegalovirus status with high specificity and sensitivity. There were around 160 TCR beta chains listed as cytomegalovirus-associated.

In the PCR, 60 Vbeta and 13 Jbeta primers were used. Repertoires were generated with immunoSEQ multiplex PCR, while TCRdb's copy carries only in-frame clones and drops some. The table lists approximately 110,000 clones, with around 2.7% in the top ten. This receptor was taken from a man aged 25-45 years in good health and CMV-seronegative. Sequencing input: PBMCs.

The CDR3 loop is CASSGHYGYTF. CDR3 coding DNA: TGTGCCAGCAGTGGGCACTATGGCTACACCTTC. This chain connects TRBV28 to TRBJ1-2, with D hard to call. Germline CDR1 MDHEN, CDR2 SYDVKM. The V end lost 5 bases, the J end lost 3 bases, and 4 bases lay between the germline ends. The CDR3 covers 11 residues.